This TCR beta chain derives from a study of Ad26.COV2.S vaccination and SARS-CoV-2 variants. For the study at large: Ad26.COV2.S shots went into the muscle once or twice, 56 days apart. Study results and limitations: Using TCR breadth and depth analyses may have led to underestimated total T cell responses. Placebo recipients had lower spike-specific TCR breadth than vaccine recipients. For non-spike TCRs, breadth in vaccine recipients resembled that in placebo recipients.

The repertoire was sequenced with immunoSEQ multiplex PCR; TCRdb's copy has only in-frame clones and lacks some. The sample includes about 350,000 clones, about 88% of them seen just once. The CDR3 covers 15 residues. V was shortened by 0 bases and J by 2 bases, with 8 bases between the two germline ends. Germline V CDR1 and CDR2: SGHTA, FQGNSA. This clone was detected once. The antigen is not known. The treatment denotes: about 20 received Ad26.COV2.S at low or high dose, single or two shots; about 5 received placebo; per-sample allocation not given. Day 63 after the first injection of vaccine or placebo was the sampling time.

The material was peripheral blood, obtained in a trial of Ad26.COV2.S vaccine versus placebo. The chain recombines TRBV7-2 with TRBJ1-5; D is possibly TRBD1 (6 bases). The receptor was isolated from a person between 18 and 65 years old who received the Ad26.COV2.S COVID-19 vaccine or a placebo. CDR3 coding DNA: TGTGCCAGCAGCTTAGCCAGGGGAGGCAATCAGCCCCAGCATTTT. Translated, it gives CASSLARGGNQPQHF.